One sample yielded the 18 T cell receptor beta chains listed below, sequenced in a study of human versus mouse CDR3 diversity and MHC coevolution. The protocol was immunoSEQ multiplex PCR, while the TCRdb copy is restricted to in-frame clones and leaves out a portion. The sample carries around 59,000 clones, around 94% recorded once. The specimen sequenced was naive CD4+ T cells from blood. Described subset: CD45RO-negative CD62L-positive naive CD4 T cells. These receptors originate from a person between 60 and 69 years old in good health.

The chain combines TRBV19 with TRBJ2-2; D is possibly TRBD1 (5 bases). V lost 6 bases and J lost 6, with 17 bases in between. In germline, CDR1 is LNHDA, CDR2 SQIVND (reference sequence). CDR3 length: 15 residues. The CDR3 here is CASRGRVDTAGELFF. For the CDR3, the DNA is TGTGCCAGTAGGGGCAGGGTGGACACGGCCGGGGAGCTGTTTTTT.

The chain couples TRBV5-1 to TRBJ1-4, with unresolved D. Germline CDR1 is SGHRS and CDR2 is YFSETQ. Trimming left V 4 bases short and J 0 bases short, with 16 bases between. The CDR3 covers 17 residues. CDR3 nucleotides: TGCGCCAGCAGCCCGAGCTGGGGAGGTGCAACTAATGAAAAACTGTTTTTT. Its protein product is CASSPSWGGATNEKLFF.

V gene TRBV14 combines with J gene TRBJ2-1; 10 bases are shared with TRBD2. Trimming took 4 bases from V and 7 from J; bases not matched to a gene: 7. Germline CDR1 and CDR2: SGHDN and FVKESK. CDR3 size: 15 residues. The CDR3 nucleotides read TGTGCCAGCAGCCTCCCTAGCGGGAGAAAAAATGAGCAGTTCTTC. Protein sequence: CASSLPSGRKNEQFF.

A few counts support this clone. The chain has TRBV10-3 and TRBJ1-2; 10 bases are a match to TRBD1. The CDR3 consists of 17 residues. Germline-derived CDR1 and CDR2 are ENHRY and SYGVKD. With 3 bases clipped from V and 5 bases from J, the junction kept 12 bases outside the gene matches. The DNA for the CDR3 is TGTGCCATCAGTGACCCGCGCGAGACAGGGGGCGAGTATGGCTACACCTTC. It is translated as CAISDPRETGGEYGYTF.

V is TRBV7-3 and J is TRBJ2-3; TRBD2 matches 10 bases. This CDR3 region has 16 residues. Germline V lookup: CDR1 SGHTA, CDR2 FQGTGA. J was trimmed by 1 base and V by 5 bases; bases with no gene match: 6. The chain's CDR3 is CASSPNGLAGTDTQYF. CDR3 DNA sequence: TGTGCCAGCAGCCCAAACGGACTAGCGGGCACAGATACGCAGTATTTT.

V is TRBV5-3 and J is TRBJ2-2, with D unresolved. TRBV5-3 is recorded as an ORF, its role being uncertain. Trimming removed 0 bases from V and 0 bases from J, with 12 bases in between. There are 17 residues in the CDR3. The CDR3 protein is CARSLGLEPTNTGELFF. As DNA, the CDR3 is TGTGCCAGAAGCTTGGGACTGGAACCAACGAACACCGGGGAGCTGTTTTTT.

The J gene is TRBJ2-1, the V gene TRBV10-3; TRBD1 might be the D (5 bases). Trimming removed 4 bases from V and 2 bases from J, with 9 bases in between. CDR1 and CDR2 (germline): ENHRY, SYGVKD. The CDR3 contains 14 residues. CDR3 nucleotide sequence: TGTGCCATCAGTGTAAAGGACACCTACAATGAGCAGTTCTTC. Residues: CAISVKDTYNEQFF.

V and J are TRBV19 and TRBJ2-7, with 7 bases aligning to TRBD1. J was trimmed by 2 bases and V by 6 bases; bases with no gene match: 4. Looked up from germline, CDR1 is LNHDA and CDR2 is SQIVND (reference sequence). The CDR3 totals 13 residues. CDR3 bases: TGTGCCAGTAGCCCGGGACAGCCCTACGAGCAGTACTTC. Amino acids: CASSPGQPYEQYF.

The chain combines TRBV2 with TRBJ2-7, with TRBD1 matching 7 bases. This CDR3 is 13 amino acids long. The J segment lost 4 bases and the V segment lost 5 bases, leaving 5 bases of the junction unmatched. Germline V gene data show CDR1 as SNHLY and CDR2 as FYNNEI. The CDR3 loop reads CASSIRQGYEQYF. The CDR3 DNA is TGTGCCAGCAGTATTAGACAGGGTTACGAGCAGTACTTC.

The CDR3, as DNA: TGTGCCAGCAGCCCAACGACAGGGCGAGGGGATTCTGAAGCTTTCTTT. It specifies CASSPTTGRGDSEAFF. The chain combines TRBV5-6 with TRBJ1-1; 7 nucleotides match TRBD1. This CDR3 is built from 16 residues. V trimming: 4 bases; J trimming: 6 bases; junction bases outside the gene matches: 15. Looked up from germline, CDR1 is SGHDT and CDR2 is YYEEEE.

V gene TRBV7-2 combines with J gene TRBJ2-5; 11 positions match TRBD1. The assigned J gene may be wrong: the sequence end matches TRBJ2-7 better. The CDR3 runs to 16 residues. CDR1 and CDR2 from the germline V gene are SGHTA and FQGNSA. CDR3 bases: TGTGCCAGCAGCTTGGTGGGGACAGGGGGGTTCTACGAGCAGTACTTC. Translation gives CASSLVGTGGFYEQYF.

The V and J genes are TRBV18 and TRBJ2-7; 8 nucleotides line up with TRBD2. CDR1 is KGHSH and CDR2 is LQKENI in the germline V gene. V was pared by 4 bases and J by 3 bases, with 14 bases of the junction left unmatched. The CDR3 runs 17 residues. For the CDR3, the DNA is TGTGCCAGCTCACTATACTTCGTTGGGACTAGGGACTACGAGCAGTACTTC. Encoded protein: CASSLYFVGTRDYEQYF.

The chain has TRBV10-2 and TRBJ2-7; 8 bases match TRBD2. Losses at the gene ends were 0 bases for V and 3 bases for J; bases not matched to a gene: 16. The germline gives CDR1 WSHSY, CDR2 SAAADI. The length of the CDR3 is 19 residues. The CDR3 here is CASSESFTGRGRFDYEQYF. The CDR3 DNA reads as TGCGCCAGCAGTGAGTCCTTCACCGGGAGGGGCCGGTTCGACTACGAGCAGTACTTC.

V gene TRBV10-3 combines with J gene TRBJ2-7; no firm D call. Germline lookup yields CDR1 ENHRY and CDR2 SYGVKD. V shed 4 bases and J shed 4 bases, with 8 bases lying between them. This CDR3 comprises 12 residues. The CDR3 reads CAISGPGYEQYF. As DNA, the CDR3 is TGTGCCATCAGTGGCCCCGGGTACGAGCAGTACTTC.

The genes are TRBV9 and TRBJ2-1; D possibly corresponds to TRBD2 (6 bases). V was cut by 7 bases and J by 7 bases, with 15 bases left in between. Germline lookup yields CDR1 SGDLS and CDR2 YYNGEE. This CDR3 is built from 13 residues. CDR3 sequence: CASALGGTNEQFF. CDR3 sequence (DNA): TGTGCCAGCGCTCTCGGAGGGACGAATGAGCAGTTCTTC. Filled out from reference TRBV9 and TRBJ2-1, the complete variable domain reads DSGVTQTPKHLITATGQRVTLRCSPRSGDLSVYWYQQSLDQGLQFLIQYYNGEERAKGNILERFSAQQFPDLHSELNLSSLELGDSALYFCASALGGTNEQFFGPGTRLTVL.

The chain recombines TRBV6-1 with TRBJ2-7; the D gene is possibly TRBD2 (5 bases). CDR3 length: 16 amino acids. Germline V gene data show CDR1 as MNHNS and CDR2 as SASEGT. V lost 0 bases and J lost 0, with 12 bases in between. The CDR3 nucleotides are TGTGCCAGCAGTGAAGCTCCGGACTTTAGCTCCTACGAGCAGTACTTC. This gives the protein CASSEAPDFSSYEQYF.

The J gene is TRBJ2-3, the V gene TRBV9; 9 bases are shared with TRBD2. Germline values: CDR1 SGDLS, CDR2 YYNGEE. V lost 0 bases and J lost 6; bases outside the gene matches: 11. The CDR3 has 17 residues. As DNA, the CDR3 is TGTGCCAGCAGCGTAGTTGGTAGCGGGAGTGTGGGGGATACGCAGTATTTT. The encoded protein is CASSVVGSGSVGDTQYF. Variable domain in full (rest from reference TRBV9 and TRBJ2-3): DSGVTQTPKHLITATGQRVTLRCSPRSGDLSVYWYQQSLDQGLQFLIQYYNGEERAKGNILERFSAQQFPDLHSELNLSSLELGDSALYFCASSVVGSGSVGDTQYFGPGTRLTVL.

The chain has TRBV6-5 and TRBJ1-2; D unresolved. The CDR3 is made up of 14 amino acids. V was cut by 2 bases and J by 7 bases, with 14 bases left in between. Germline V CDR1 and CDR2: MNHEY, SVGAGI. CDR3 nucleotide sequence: TGTGCCAGCAGTTACGACCGACTTGGCTTTGGCTACACCTTC. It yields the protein CASSYDRLGFGYTF.